This T cell receptor (beta chain) was captured in a study of blood T cell repertoires in COVID-19. Study-level information: Specimens from acute and convalescent COVID-19 originated in the United States, Italy and Spain. Sources were T cells, B-cell-depleted T cells, or PBMCs; the material itself was cDNA or gDNA.

V shed 5 bases and J shed 2 bases, with 12 bases lying between them. The CDR3 has 14 amino acids. Germline-derived CDR1 and CDR2 are SGHTA and FQGNSA. Individuals aged roughly 18 to 95 years were recruited from fewer than 30 US areas. Recovered Cohort 3 donors showed two negative PCRs, clearance, or symptom resolution. Repertoires were generated with immunoSEQ multiplex PCR, while TCRdb's copy carries only in-frame clones and drops some. This sample has 180,000 or so clones, with 84% found just once. This sequence originates from a man aged 35-49 years who had recovered from COVID-19. Source material: PBMCs or T cells enriched from blood (not recorded which). This rearrangement joins TRBV7-2 to TRBJ2-5, with a possible D match to TRBD1 (5 bases). The CDR3 reads CASSVVQGQETQYF. The CDR3 bases are TGTGCCAGCAGCGTAGTCCAGGGTCAAGAGACCCAGTACTTC.